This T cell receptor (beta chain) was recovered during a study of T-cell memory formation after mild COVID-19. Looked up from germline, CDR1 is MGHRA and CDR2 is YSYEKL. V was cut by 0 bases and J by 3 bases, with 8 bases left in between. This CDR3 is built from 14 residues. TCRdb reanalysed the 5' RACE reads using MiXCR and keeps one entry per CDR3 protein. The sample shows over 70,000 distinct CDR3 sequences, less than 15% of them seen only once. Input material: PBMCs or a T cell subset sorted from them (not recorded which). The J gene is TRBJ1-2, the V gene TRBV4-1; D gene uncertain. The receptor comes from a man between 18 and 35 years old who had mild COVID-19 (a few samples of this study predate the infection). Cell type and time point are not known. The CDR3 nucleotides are TGCGCCAGCAGCCAAGAATGGACGGACTATGGCTACACCTTC. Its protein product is CASSQEWTDYGYTF.